The clone carrying this TCR beta chain has a count of ten or more. This sample stems from a study of T-cell memory formation after mild COVID-19. The wider study: TCR clusters were largely donor specific.

V shed 5 bases, J shed 0 bases, and the junction held 1 base outside the gene matches. CDR1 is DFQATT and CDR2 is SNEGSKA in the germline V gene (reference sequence). This CDR3 is built from 13 residues. Constant-segment primers were used for 5'RACE, and the resulting TCR alpha and TCR beta cDNA libraries carried sample barcodes and UMIs. TCRdb processed the 5' RACE reads anew with MiXCR; each CDR3 protein has one entry. The sample includes around 82,000 distinct CDR3 sequences, roughly 13% of them seen just once. The clonotype originates from a man aged 18-30 years who had mild COVID-19 (a few samples of this study predate the infection). Cell type and time point are not known. The sample comprised PBMCs or a T cell subset sorted from them (not recorded which). The V gene is TRBV20-1, the J gene TRBJ2-1; 7 bases map to TRBD2. CDR3 loop: CSAWGGSYNEQFF. The CDR3 DNA reads as TGCAGTGCTTGGGGGGGCTCCTACAATGAGCAGTTCTTC.